These T cell receptor beta chains were read from a single sample in a study of cytomegalovirus exposure and HLA in healthy donors. TCRdb's copy holds only in-frame clones and misses some; the assay was immunoSEQ multiplex PCR. The data show about 180,000 clones, approximately 84% seen once. Specimen: PBMCs. These receptors were collected from a man aged 18 to 29 in good health and CMV-seronegative. The conserved cysteine and the conserved F or W are not part of the CDR3 here.

TRBV7-2 | ASSLRRREGPYEQY
TRBV28 | ASSLGTANYGYT
TRBV6-5 | ASTGQSSYEQY
TRBV2 | ASSRTSDKNIQY
TRBV4-2 | ASSQDWGPREVSNEKLF
TRBV28 | ASSLLVSFYNEQF
TRBV5-6 | ASSPGANTGELF
TRBV5-1 | ASSWTSGTDTQY
TRBV6-5 | ASSMTGNYGYT
TRBV4-1 | ASSQGPGTRGGYT
TRBV18 | ASSPRLLETQY
TRBV6-1 | ASSEEGAREAF
TRBV7-3 | ASSLTPPDTGELF
TRBV7-7 | ASSLHPLAGHPGYTDTQY
TRBV19 | ASTDSPGPQH
TRBV5-5 | ASSLDDHMRGNTIY
TRBV4-1 | ASSQIKTGSGYT
TRBV29-1 | SVAVWGQNTEAF
TRBV28 | ASTLIIGGQGIENEKLF
TRBV5-1 | ASRTGLAGFRNTGELF
TRBV6-1 | ASSDGTGVGYEQY
TRBV10-3 | AISMGNAYNEQF
TRBV10-1 | ASKNRDSYNEQF
TRBV5-4 | ASSNGQGQYGYT
TRBV4-2 | ASSQDGGAGNTIY
TRBV29-1 | SVRSGSYEQY
TRBV5-1 | ASSPGNQETQY
TRBV27 | ASSSSYEQY
TRBV19 | ASSIELTPMGALDTEAF
TRBV6-6 | ASSYSAVISYNEQF
TRBV2 | ASEREKAGGETQY
TRBV5-6 | ASSYDRDTGELF
TRBV6-4 | ASGPPGTPLQETQY
TRBV4-2 | ASSSGLAGGPVETQY
TRBV27 | ASSFGQTYEQY
TRBV7-2 | ASSLEPNLAGGLNEQF
TRBV2 | ASSPGGWKGAGEQF
TRBV7-8 | ASSLELAGSRNIQY
TRBV27 | ASSSRLGITDTQY
TRBV14 | ASSLPARQGELDTEAF
TRBV7-9 | ASSLASGSQETQY
TRBV28 | ASRNTGLAGDNEQF
TRBV4-1 | ASSHWSQGSGELF
TRBV28 | ASSPGGANYGYT
TRBV27 | ASSFTQADTQY
TRBV7-3 | ASSLSHYTDTQY
TRBV28 | ASTIRTSEDYEQY
TRBV28 | ASLSSNQPQH
TRBV6-5 | ASHQGVNSPLH
TRBV5-1 | ASSLVTGMNTEAF
TRBV14 | ASSQDVGRNGYT
TRBV10-2 | ASIPQGGYGYT
TRBV7-2 | ASSLNPTDYEQY
TRBV7-9 | ASSLRDWENEKLF
TRBV4-2 | ASSPPGGERTGELF
TRBV7-9 | ASSSPGQGLYGYT
TRBV27 | ASSFQGGRVYEQF
TRBV7-9 | ASSPFLGDSRYNEQF